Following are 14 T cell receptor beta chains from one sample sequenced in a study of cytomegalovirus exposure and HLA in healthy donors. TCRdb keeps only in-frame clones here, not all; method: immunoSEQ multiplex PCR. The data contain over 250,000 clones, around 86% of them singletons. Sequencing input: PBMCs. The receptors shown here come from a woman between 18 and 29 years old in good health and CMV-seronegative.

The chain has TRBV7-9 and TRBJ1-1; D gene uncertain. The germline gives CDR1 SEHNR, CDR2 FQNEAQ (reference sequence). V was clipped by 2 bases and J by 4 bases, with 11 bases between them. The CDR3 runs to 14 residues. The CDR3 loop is CASSLSGRSTEAFF. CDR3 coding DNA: TGTGCCAGCAGCTTATCGGGAAGGTCCACTGAAGCTTTCTTT.

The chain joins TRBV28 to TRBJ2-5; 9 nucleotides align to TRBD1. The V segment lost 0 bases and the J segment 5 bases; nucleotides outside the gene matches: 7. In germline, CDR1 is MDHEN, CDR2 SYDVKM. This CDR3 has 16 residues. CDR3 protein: CASSLWGDRGSETQYF. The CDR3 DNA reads TGTGCCAGCAGTTTATGGGGTGACAGGGGGTCGGAGACCCAGTACTTC.

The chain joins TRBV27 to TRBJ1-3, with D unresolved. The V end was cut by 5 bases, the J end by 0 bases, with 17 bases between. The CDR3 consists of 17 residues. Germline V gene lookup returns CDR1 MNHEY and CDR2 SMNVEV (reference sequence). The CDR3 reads CASSPNPSVLSGNTIYF. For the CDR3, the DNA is TGTGCCAGCAGTCCCAACCCCTCAGTCCTCTCTGGAAACACCATATATTTT.

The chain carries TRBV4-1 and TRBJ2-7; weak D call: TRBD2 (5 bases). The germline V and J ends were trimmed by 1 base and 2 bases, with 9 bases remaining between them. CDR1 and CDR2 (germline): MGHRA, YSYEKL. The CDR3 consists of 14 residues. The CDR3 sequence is CASSQVGSTYEQYF. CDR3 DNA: TGCGCCAGCAGCCAAGTGGGGAGCACCTACGAGCAGTACTTC.

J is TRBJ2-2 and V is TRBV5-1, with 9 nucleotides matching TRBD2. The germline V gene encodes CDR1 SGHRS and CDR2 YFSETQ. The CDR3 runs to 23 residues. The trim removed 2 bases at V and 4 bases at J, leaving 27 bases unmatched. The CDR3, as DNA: TGCGCCAGCAGCTTCCCGGATCCGAACGGGGGAGTAGCGGGAGTTTGGTCCACCGGGGAGCTGTTTTTT. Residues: CASSFPDPNGGVAGVWSTGELFF. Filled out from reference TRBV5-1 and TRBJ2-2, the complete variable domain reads KAGVTQTPRYLIKTRGQQVTLSCSPISGHRSVSWYQQTPGQGLQFLFEYFSETQRNKGNFPGRFSGRQFSNSRSEMNVSTLELGDSALYLCASSFPDPNGGVAGVWSTGELFFGEGSRLTVL.

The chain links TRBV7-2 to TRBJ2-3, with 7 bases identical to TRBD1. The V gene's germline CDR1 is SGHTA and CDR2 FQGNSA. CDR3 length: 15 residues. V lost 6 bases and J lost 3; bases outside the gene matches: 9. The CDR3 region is CASSRRQGRTDTQYF. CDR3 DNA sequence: TGTGCCAGCAGTCGCCGACAGGGTAGGACAGATACGCAGTATTTT.

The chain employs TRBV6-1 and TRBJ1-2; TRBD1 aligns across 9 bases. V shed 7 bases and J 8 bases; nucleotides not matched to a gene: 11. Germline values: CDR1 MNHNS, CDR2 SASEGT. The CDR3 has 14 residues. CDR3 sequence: CASKRTGAVGGYTF. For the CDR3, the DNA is TGTGCCAGCAAGAGGACAGGGGCGGTTGGCGGCTACACCTTC.

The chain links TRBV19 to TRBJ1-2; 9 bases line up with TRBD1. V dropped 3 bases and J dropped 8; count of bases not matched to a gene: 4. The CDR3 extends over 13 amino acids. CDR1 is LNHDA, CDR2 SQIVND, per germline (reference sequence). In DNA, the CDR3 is TGTGCCAGTAGTATTGGGACAGGGAACGGCTACACCTTC. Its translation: CASSIGTGNGYTF.

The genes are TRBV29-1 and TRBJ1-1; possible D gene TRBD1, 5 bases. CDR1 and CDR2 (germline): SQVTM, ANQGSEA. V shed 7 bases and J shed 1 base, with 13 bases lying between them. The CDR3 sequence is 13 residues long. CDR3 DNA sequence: TGCAGCGCCGGGCGGGGGGAGAACACTGAAGCTTTCTTT. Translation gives CSAGRGENTEAFF.

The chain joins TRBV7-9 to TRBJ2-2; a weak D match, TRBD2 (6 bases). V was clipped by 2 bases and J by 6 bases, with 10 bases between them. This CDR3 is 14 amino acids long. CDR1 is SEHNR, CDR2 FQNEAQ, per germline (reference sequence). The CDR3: CASSLRLGPGELFF. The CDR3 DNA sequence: TGTGCCAGCAGCTTAAGACTAGGCCCCGGGGAGCTGTTTTTT.

CDR3 loop: CASSWDRVDGYTF. CDR3 bases: TGTGCCAGCAGCTGGGACAGGGTGGACGGCTACACCTTC. The chain combines TRBV6-5 with TRBJ1-2, with TRBD1 matching over 9 bases. From germline, CDR1 is MNHEY and CDR2 SVGAGI. Unmatched junction bases numbered 7, after V lost 6 bases and J lost 8 bases. The length of the CDR3 is 13 residues.

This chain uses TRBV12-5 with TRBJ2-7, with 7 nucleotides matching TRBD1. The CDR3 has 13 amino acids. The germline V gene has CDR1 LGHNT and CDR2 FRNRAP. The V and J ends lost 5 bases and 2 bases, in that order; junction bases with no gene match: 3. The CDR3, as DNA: TGTGCTAGTGGTCTAGGACAGGCCTACGAGCAGTACTTC. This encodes CASGLGQAYEQYF.

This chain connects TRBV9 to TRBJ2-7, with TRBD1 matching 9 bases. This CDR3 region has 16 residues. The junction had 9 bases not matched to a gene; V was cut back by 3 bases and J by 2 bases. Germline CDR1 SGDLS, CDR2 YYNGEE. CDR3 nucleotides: TGTGCCAGCAGCGGAACGGGACAGGGAAGCCCCTACGAGCAGTACTTC. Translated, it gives CASSGTGQGSPYEQYF.

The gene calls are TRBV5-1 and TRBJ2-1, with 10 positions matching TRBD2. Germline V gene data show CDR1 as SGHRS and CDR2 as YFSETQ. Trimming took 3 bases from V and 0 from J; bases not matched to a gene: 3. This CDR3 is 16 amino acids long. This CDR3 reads CASSYSSGSSYNEQFF. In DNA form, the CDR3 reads TGCGCCAGCAGCTATTCTAGCGGGAGCTCCTACAATGAGCAGTTCTTC. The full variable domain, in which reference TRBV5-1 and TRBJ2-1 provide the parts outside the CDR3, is KAGVTQTPRYLIKTRGQQVTLSCSPISGHRSVSWYQQTPGQGLQFLFEYFSETQRNKGNFPGRFSGRQFSNSRSEMNVSTLELGDSALYLCASSYSSGSSYNEQFFGPGTRLTVL.